The clone carrying this TCR beta chain was picked up a small number of times. Its antigen remains unidentified. The V end was cut by 5 bases, the J end by 0 bases, with 14 bases between. Germline CDR1 SEHNR, CDR2 FQNEAQ (reference sequence). The CDR3 loop spans 17 amino acids. This sample's TCRbeta library carried unique molecular identifier barcodes. From the PCR reads, TCRdb called clonotypes with MiXCR, one entry per CDR3 protein. This table holds hundreds of thousands of distinct CDR3 sequences, 15% to 20% found once. This record belongs to a study of T-cell reconstitution after alpha-beta-depleted transplantation in children. Overall study findings and caveats: Surviving recipient T cells and thymic progenitors accounted for the high day-60 TCRbeta diversity observed in some patients. One year after transplant, T-cell counts and diversity came mostly from newly produced T cells.

The sequencing used PBMCs, mostly from graft donor cells, collected 360 days after TCRalphabeta/CD19-depleted stem cell transplant. The TCR sequence derives from a male patient between 2 and 9 years old who had a stem cell transplant for acute lymphoblastic leukemia, so the T cells may come from the graft donor. This sequence joins TRBV7-9 and TRBJ2-6, with a tentative D call TRBD2 (6 bases). CDR3 loop: CASSHRDSGSGANVLTF. Written as DNA, the CDR3 is TGTGCCAGCAGCCACCGGGACTCAGGCTCTGGGGCCAACGTCCTGACTTTC. Full variable domain (outside the CDR3, taken from reference TRBV7-9 and TRBJ2-6): DTGVSQNPRHKITKRGQNVTFRCDPISEHNRLYWYRQTLGQGPEFLTYFQNEAQLEKSRLLSDRFSAERPKGSFSTLEIQRTEQGDSAMYLCASSHRDSGSGANVLTFGAGSRLTVL.